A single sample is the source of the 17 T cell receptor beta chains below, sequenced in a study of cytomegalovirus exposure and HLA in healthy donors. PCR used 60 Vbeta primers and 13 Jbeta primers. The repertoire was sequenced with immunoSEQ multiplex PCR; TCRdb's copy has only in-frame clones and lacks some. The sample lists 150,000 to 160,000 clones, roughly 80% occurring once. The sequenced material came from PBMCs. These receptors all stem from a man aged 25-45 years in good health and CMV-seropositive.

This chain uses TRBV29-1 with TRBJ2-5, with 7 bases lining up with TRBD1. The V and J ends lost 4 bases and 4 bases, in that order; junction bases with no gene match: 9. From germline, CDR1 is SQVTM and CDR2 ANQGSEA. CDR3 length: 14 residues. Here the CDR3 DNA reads TGCAGCGTTGCAAGCTGGACAGGCGCAGAGACCCAGTACTTC. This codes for CSVASWTGAETQYF.

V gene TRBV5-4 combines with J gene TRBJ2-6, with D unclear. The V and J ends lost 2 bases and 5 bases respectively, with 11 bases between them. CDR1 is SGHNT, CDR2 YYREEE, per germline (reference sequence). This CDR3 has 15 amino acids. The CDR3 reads CASSFGEFRANVLTF. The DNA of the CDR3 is TGTGCCAGCAGCTTCGGTGAATTTAGGGCCAACGTCCTGACTTTC.

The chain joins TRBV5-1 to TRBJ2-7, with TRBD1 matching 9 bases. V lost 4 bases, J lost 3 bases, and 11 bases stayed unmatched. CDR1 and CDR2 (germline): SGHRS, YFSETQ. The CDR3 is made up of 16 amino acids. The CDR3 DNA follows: TGCGCCAGCAGCCAAGGGACAGGGTTGGGTCGCTACGAGCAGTACTTC. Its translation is CASSQGTGLGRYEQYF.

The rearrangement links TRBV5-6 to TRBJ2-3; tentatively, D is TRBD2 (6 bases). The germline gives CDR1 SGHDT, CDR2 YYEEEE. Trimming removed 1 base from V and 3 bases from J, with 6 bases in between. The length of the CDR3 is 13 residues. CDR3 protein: CASSLRGTDTQYF. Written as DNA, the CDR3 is TGTGCCAGCAGCTTGCGGGGGACAGATACGCAGTATTTT. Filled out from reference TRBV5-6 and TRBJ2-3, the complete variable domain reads DAGVTQSPTHLIKTRGQQVTLRCSPKSGHDTVSWYQQALGQGPQFIFQYYEEEERQRGNFPDRFSGHQFPNYSSELNVNALLLGDSALYLCASSLRGTDTQYFGPGTRLTVL.

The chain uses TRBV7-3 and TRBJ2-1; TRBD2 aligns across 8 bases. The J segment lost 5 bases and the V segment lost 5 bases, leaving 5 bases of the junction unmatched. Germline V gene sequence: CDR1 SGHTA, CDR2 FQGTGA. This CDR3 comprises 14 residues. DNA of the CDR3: TGTGCCAGCAGCCCGGGACTAGTAAACAATGAGCAGTTCTTC. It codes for CASSPGLVNNEQFF.

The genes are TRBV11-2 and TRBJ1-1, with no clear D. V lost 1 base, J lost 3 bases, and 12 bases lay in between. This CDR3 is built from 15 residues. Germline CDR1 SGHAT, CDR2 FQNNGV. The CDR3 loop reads CASSLGKSVDTEAFF. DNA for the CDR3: TGTGCCAGCAGCTTAGGAAAGTCGGTCGACACTGAAGCTTTCTTT.

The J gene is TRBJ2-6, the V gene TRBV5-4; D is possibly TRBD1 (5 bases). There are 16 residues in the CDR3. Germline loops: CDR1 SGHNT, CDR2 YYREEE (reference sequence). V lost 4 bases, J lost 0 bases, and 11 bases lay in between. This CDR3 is CASSQDQGSGANVLTF. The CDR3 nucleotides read TGTGCCAGCAGCCAAGATCAGGGCTCTGGGGCCAACGTCCTGACTTTC. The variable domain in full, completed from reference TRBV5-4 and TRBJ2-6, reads ETGVTQSPTHLIKTRGQQVTLRCSSQSGHNTVSWYQQALGQGPQFIFQYYREEENGRGNFPPRFSGLQFPNYSSELNVNALELDDSALYLCASSQDQGSGANVLTFGAGSRLTVL.

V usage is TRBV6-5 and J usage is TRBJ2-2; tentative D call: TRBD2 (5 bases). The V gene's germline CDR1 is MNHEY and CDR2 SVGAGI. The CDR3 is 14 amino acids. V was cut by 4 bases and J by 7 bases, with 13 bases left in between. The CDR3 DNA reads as TGTGCCAGCAGTTCAATAGCGAGACGCGGGGAGCTGTTTTTT. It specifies CASSSIARRGELFF.

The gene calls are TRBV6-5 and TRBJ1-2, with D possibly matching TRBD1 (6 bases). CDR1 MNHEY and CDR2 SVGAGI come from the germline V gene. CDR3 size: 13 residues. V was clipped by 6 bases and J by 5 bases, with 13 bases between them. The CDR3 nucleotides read TGTGCCAGCAGACGGACAGCCGCTTATGGCTACACCTTC. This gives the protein CASRRTAAYGYTF.

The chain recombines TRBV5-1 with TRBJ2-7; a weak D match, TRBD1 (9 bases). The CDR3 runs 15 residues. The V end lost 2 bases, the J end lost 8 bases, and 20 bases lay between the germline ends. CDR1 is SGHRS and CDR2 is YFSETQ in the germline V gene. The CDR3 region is CASSLVAGQGGQQYF. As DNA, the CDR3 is TGCGCCAGCAGCTTAGTAGCGGGACAGGGTGGGCAGCAGTACTTC.

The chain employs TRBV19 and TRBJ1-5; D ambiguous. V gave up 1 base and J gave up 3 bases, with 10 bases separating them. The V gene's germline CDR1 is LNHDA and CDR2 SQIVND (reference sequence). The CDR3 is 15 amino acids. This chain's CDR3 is CASSIVRQVNQPQHF. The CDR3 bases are TGTGCCAGTAGTATAGTTCGGCAGGTCAATCAGCCCCAGCATTTT.

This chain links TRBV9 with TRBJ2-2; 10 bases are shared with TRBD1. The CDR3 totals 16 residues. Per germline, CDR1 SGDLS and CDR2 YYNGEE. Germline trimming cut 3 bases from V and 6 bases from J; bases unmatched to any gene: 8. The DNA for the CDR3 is TGTGCCAGCAGCGCACCGGGACAGGGGTTCCCCGGGGAGCTGTTTTTT. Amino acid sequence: CASSAPGQGFPGELFF.

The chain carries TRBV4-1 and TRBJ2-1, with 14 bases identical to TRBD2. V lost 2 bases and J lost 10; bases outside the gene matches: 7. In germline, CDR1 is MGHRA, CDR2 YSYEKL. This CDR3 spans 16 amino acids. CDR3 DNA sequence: TGCGCCAGCAGCCAAAGCGGGACTAGCGGGAGTGGGGAGCAGTTCTTC. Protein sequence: CASSQSGTSGSGEQFF.

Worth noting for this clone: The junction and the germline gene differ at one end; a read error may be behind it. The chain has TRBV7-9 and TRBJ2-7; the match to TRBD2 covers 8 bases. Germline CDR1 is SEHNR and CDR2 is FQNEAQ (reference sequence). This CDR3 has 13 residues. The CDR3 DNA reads TGTGCCAGCAGTTACGATACTAGCGGCTATGCCCTTTTC. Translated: CASSYDTSGYALF.

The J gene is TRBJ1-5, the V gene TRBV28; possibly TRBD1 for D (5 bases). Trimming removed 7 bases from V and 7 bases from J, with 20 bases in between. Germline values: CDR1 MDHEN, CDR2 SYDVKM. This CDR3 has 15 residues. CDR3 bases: TGTGCCAGCAATTCCAGATCAGGGCCCTGGCAGCCCCAGCATTTT. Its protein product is CASNSRSGPWQPQHF.

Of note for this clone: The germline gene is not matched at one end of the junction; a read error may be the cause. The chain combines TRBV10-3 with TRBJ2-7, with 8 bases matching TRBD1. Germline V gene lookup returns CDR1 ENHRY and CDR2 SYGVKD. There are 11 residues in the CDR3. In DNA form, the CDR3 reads TGTGCCATCAGTGATGTGAAGGGACAGGCATTC. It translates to CAISDVKGQAF.

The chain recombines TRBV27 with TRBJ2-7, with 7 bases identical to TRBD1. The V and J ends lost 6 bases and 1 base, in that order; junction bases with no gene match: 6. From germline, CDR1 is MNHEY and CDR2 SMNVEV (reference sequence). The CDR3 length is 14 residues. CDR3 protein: CASSQTGFSYEQYF. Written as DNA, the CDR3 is TGTGCCAGCAGCCAGACAGGGTTTTCCTACGAGCAGTACTTC.